Below are 27 T cell receptor beta chains sequenced from a single sample in a study of CD8+CD57+ T cells in acquired aplastic anemia. The sequenced patients had an expansion of CD8+CD57+ cells seen by flow cytometry. Both TCR beta VDJ combination and CDR3 sequence profiling were carried out. Genomic DNA was the template for this profiling. TCRdb reprocessed the reads via MiXCR and lists one record per CDR3 protein. The sample carries approximately 250,000 distinct CDR3 sequences, around 82% recorded once. The sample was sorted CD4+, CD8+, or CD8+CD57+ T cells (not recorded which) from PBMCs. Every receptor here comes from a human donor with aplastic anemia.

In its sample, this clonotype was seen once. This may be a read error: a much more frequent sequence differs by one nucleotide. The chain has TRBV7-8 and TRBJ1-1, with D hard to call. The CDR3 runs to 15 residues. Germline CDR1 and CDR2: SGHVS and FQNEAQ. Trimming stripped 0 bases from V and 13 bases from J, with 21 bases between. The CDR3 nucleotides are TGTGCCAGCAGCTTAGCGGGAGGTCCCGATACGGCGGATTTCTTT. As protein: CASSLAGGPDTADFF.

In regard to this clonotype: The junction and the germline gene differ at one end; a read error may be behind it. The J gene is TRBJ2-1, the V gene TRBV7-2; weak D call: TRBD1 (6 bases). This CDR3 spans 13 amino acids. Germline V CDR1 and CDR2: SGHTA, FQGNSA. CDR3 coding DNA: TGTGCCAGCAGCTCCGGGGTTGGGGGTGGACAGTCTTTC. This translates into CASSSGVGGGQSF. Looking up the rest from reference TRBV7-2 and TRBJ2-1 gives the full variable domain: GAGVSQSPSNKVTEKGKDVELRCDPISGHTALYWYRQSLGQGLEFLIYFQGNSAPDKSGLPSDRFSAERTGGSVSTLTIQRTQQEDSAVYLCASSSGVGGGQSFGPGTRLTVL.

For this clonotype: One junction end disagrees with the germline gene, perhaps due to a read error. This chain connects TRBV2 to TRBJ2-5; D is unresolved. CDR1 is SNHLY and CDR2 is FYNNEI in the germline V gene. The CDR3 has 14 residues. This CDR3 is CASSVSYSSQPQCF. CDR3 in DNA: TGTGCCAGCAGTGTATCGTATAGCAGTCAGCCCCAGTGTTTC.

To note about this clonotype: Germline and junction disagree at one end, which may indicate a read error. This chain uses TRBV7-9 with TRBJ1-2, with D hard to call. The germline V gene has CDR1 SEHNR and CDR2 FQNEAQ (reference sequence). The CDR3 is 13 residues long. The chain's CDR3 is CASSSAGEGDSPF. CDR3 DNA: TGTGCCAGCAGCTCGGCCGGGGAAGGTGATTCGCCGTTC.

Details on this clonotype: Without the conserved terminal phenylalanine or tryptophan, this CDR3 likely stems from a read error. No DNA is shown, since the ends of the CDR3 on it are uncertain; the CDR3 is the one TCRdb lists. This rearrangement joins TRBV7-3 to TRBJ2-3; no DNA check was done on the table's D call, TRBD2. The germline V gene has CDR1 SGHTA and CDR2 FQGTGA. The length of the CDR3 is 13 amino acids, counting both ends. The CDR3 region is CASSRGANAVQHL.

About this clonotype itself: Relative to the germline gene, one junction end is altered; a read error may explain this. The CDR3 is CASTDRGGNTEAFF. CDR3 nucleotide sequence: TGTGCCAGCACGGACAGGGGTGGGAACACTGAAGCTTTCTTC. The chain uses TRBV12-3 or TRBV12-4 and TRBJ1-1, with 9 positions matching TRBD1. There are 14 residues in the CDR3.

V is TRBV19 and J is TRBJ1-5; possible D gene TRBD1, 5 bases. This CDR3 comprises 14 residues. Trimming pared 7 bases from V and 2 bases from J, leaving 12 bases between. Germline-derived CDR1 and CDR2 are LNHDA and SQIVND (reference sequence). In nucleotides, the CDR3 is TGTGCCAGTACGTGGAGGGGAGGCAATCAGCCCCAGCATTTT. Amino acid sequence: CASTWRGGNQPQHF.

This chain connects TRBV5-5 to TRBJ1-3; tentative D call: TRBD1 (5 bases). V shed 4 bases and J shed 0 bases, with 29 bases lying between them. Germline V gene sequence: CDR1 SGHKS, CDR2 YYEKEE (reference sequence). There are 21 residues in the CDR3. CDR3 region: CASSPGTRGTGELCSGNTIYF. The CDR3 DNA reads as TGTGCCAGCAGCCCGGGGACCCGGGGGACCGGGGAGCTGTGCTCTGGAAACACCATATATTTT.

V usage is TRBV20-1 and J usage is TRBJ2-1; 7 bases align to TRBD2. The CDR3 sequence is 13 residues long. V gave up 3 bases and J gave up 3 bases; unmatched junction bases: 2. CDR1 is DFQATT, CDR2 SNEGSKA, per germline (reference sequence). In DNA form, the CDR3 reads TGCAGTGCTAGCAGCGGGGACTACAATGAGCAGTTCTTC. Translated, it gives CSASSGDYNEQFF.

This clonotype has more than one count but fewer than ten. The rearrangement links TRBV10-1 to TRBJ2-2, with TRBD1 identical over 7 bases. The germline gives CDR1 WNHNN, CDR2 SYGVQD (reference sequence). The CDR3 extends over 15 amino acids. Trimming took 10 bases from V and 1 from J; bases not matched to a gene: 9. The CDR3 DNA follows: TGCGCCATATCAGGGGGTCCTTTGAACACCGGGGAGCTGTTTTTT. Its protein is CAISGGPLNTGELFF.

This clonotype came up once. This chain links TRBV11-2 with TRBJ2-3, with a weak D call TRBD2 (5 bases). Per germline, CDR1 SGHAT and CDR2 FQNNGV. V was shortened by 4 bases and J by 7 bases, with 12 bases between the two germline ends. This CDR3 is 13 amino acids long. CDR3 sequence (DNA): TGTGCCAGCAGCTGGGCCGGAGGATATACGCAGTATTTT. It translates to CASSWAGGYTQYF.

Turning to this clonotype: Its ends do not fully match the called genes, so a read error is possible. The J gene is TRBJ1-1, the V gene TRBV7-6, with D possibly matching TRBD1 (6 bases). Looked up from germline, CDR1 is SGHVS and CDR2 is FNYEAQ. The CDR3 length is 12 residues. This CDR3 reads CASSPPGQGALF. CDR3 in DNA: TGTGCCAGCAGCCCGCCGGGACAAGGAGCTCTCTTT.

A few counts support this clonotype. The chain has TRBV7-2 and TRBJ1-5; D ambiguous. Trimming cost V 3 bases and J 5 bases, with 5 bases left between them. There are 12 residues in the CDR3. Looked up from germline, CDR1 is SGHTA and CDR2 is FQGNSA. The CDR3 loop reads CASSFQDQPQHF. The CDR3 nucleotides are TGTGCCAGCAGCTTTCAGGATCAGCCCCAGCATTTT.

The CDR3 bases are TGTGCCAGCAGCTTAGATGTGCAGGGCACCACTACGCATTTCTTT. Translated: CASSLDVQGTTTHFF. The chain has TRBV9 and TRBJ1-1; D perhaps matches TRBD1 (5 bases). Germline V lookup: CDR1 SGDLS, CDR2 YYNGEE. The CDR3 contains 15 residues. The V and J ends lost 4 bases and 13 bases respectively, with 26 bases between them.

As regards this clonotype: The CDR3 carries no conserved terminal phenylalanine or tryptophan, so it likely arises from a read error. V and J are TRBV7-8 and TRBJ1-2; D remains unclear. Trimming stripped 0 bases from V and 11 bases from J, with 22 bases between. The germline V gene has CDR1 SGHVS and CDR2 FQNEAQ. The CDR3 totals 16 residues. CDR3 sequence: CASSLAESPDTQCYTL. The CDR3 bases are TGTGCCAGCAGCTTAGCGGAAAGTCCCGATACGCAGTGTTACACCCTC.

The chain links TRBV7-9 to TRBJ2-7, with 8 bases that match TRBD2. Trimming at V came to 5 bases and at J to 4 bases, leaving 10 bases not matched to a gene. The V gene's germline CDR1 is SEHNR and CDR2 FQNEAQ (reference sequence). CDR3 size: 15 residues. The DNA of the CDR3 is TGTGCCAGCAGCATCGTAGCGGGAACGGCGTACGAGCAGTACTTC. Amino acid sequence: CASSIVAGTAYEQYF.

The V call is TRBV4-2, the J call TRBJ1-1, with unresolved D. The V end lost 3 bases, the J end lost 1 base, and 3 bases lay between the germline ends. The CDR3 is made up of 12 amino acids. Per the germline V gene, CDR1 is LGHNA and CDR2 is YNFKEQ. The CDR3, as DNA: TGTGCCAGCAGCCAGTGGAACACTGAAGCTTTCTTT. It encodes CASSQWNTEAFF.

As regards this clonotype: It is likely a read error, because the conserved phenylalanine at the end of the CDR3 is missing. Because the CDR3's place on the DNA is in doubt, the DNA is left out and the CDR3 is given as listed by TCRdb. The chain has TRBV7-8 and TRBJ2-3; the D call of TRBD2 is as the table states it, not checked on the DNA. CDR1 is SGHVS and CDR2 is FQNEAQ in the germline V gene. Including both end residues, the CDR3 is 13 amino acids long. CDR3 in amino acids: CASSFAGGPDTQV.

The count of this clonotype is one. V gene TRBV7-2 combines with J gene TRBJ2-5, with D perhaps matching TRBD2 (5 bases). The CDR3 contains 14 residues. The V gene lost 4 bases and the J gene lost 5 bases, with 14 bases spanning the gap. From germline, CDR1 is SGHTA and CDR2 FQGNSA. The CDR3 nucleotides are TGTGCCAGCAGCTCCACCGGGGTCGGGGAGACCCAGTACTTC. Translation gives CASSSTGVGETQYF. Variable domain in full (rest from reference TRBV7-2 and TRBJ2-5): GAGVSQSPSNKVTEKGKDVELRCDPISGHTALYWYRQSLGQGLEFLIYFQGNSAPDKSGLPSDRFSAERTGGSVSTLTIQRTQQEDSAVYLCASSSTGVGETQYFGPGTRLLVL.

The chain carries TRBV7-9 and TRBJ1-5; D is perhaps TRBD1 (5 bases). The CDR3 contains 16 residues. Germline loops: CDR1 SEHNR, CDR2 FQNEAQ (reference sequence). The V gene lost 6 bases and the J gene lost 11 bases, with 26 bases spanning the gap. CDR3 sequence reads: CASSVQRGHYNDAQHF. CDR3 sequence (DNA): TGTGCCAGCAGTGTCCAGCGAGGACATTACAACGATGCCCAGCATTTT. Drawing the rest from reference TRBV7-9 and TRBJ1-5, the complete variable domain is DTGVSQNPRHKITKRGQNVTFRCDPISEHNRLYWYRQTLGQGPEFLTYFQNEAQLEKSRLLSDRFSAERPKGSFSTLEIQRTEQGDSAMYLCASSVQRGHYNDAQHFGDGTRLSIL.

The J gene is TRBJ1-3, the V gene TRBV7-8; TRBD1 is a possible D gene (5 bases). There are 16 residues in the CDR3. Trimming took 2 bases from V and 7 from J, leaving 18 bases between them. Germline-derived CDR1 and CDR2 are SGHVS and FQNEAQ. The CDR3 sequence: CASSLRDRRDANTIYF. The CDR3 bases are TGTGCCAGCAGCTTACGGGACCGCCGCGATGCGAACACCATATATTTT.

The rearrangement uses TRBV7-2 and TRBJ2-2, with D tentatively TRBD1 or TRBD2 (5 bases each). The CDR3 has 16 amino acids. Germline V gene data show CDR1 as SGHTA and CDR2 as FQGNSA. With 4 bases removed from V and 12 bases from J, the gap between germline ends came to 24 bases. CDR3 sequence reads: CASSWCRGANNEQLFF. The CDR3 bases are TGTGCCAGCAGCTGGTGTAGGGGAGCCAACAATGAGCAGCTGTTTTTT.

The chain links TRBV25-1 to TRBJ2-3, with D possibly matching TRBD2 (6 bases). V dropped 3 bases and J dropped 1 base, with 11 bases sitting between them. The CDR3 loop spans 15 amino acids. The germline CDR1 and CDR2 sequences are MGHDK and SYGVNS. The CDR3 is CASSDPSARTDTQYF. The CDR3 DNA sequence: TGTGCCAGCAGTGATCCTAGCGCACGCACAGATACGCAGTATTTT.

About this clonotype: The CDR3 does not end in the conserved phenylalanine or tryptophan, so this is likely a read error. The limits of the CDR3 on the DNA are not certain, so only TCRdb's listed CDR3 is given. V gene TRBV7-9 combines with J gene TRBJ1-2; no check of the table's D call, TRBD1, against the DNA was made. The CDR3 spans 13 amino acids, including both terminal residues. CDR1 and CDR2 (germline): SEHNR, FQNEAQ (reference sequence). The CDR3 loop reads CASSLVLGGLYFS.

The V and J genes are TRBV7-2 and TRBJ2-3; D might be TRBD1 (6 bases). Trimming took 5 bases from V and 2 from J, leaving 14 bases between them. The length of the CDR3 is 15 residues. From germline, CDR1 is SGHTA and CDR2 FQGNSA. This CDR3 is CASSVRGQNTDTQYF. CDR3 nucleotides: TGTGCCAGCAGCGTCAGGGGTCAGAACACAGATACGCAGTATTTT.

The CDR3 DNA reads TGTGCCAGCAGTTCTAACAGGGCTTGGGGAGAGACCCAGTACTTC. As protein: CASSSNRAWGETQYF. The J gene is TRBJ2-5, the V gene TRBV5-8; perhaps TRBD1 as D (6 bases). The CDR3 runs 15 residues. CDR1 SGHTS and CDR2 YDEGEE come from the germline V gene. The V end was cut by 5 bases, the J end by 4 bases, with 18 bases between.

As regards this clonotype: Its ends do not fully match the called genes, so a read error is possible. The chain recombines TRBV10-2 with TRBJ1-6, with D unresolved. The CDR3 is made up of 15 amino acids. Per germline, CDR1 WSHSY and CDR2 SAAADI. This chain's CDR3 is CAFTGKGGLSSPLHF. The CDR3 region has the DNA TGTGCCTTTACCGGAAAAGGCGGGCTCAGTTCACCCCTCCACTTT.